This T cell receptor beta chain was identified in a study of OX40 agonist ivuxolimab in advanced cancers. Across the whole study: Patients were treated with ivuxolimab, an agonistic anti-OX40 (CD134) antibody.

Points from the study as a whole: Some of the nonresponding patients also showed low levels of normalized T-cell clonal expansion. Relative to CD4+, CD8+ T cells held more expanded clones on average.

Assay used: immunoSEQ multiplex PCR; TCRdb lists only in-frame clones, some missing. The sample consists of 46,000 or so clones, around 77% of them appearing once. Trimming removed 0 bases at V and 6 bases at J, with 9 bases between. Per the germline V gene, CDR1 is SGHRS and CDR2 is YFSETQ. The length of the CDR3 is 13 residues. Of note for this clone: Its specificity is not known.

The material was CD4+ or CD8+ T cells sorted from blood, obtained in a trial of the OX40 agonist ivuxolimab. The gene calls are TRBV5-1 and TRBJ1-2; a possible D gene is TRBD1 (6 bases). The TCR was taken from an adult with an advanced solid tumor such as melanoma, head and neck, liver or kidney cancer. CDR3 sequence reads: CASSLGTADGYTF. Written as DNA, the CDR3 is TGCGCCAGCAGCTTGGGGACAGCTGATGGCTACACCTTC.